These 24 T cell receptor beta chains were sequenced from one sample in a study of T-cell memory formation after mild COVID-19 (dated by TCRdb to the early 2020s). The library was made by 5' RACE. The sequencer was an Illumina NovaSeq 6000. TCRdb trimmed the raw reads at Q25, called clones with MiXCR and kept productive beta chains. Entries are consolidated by CDR3 protein sequence, retaining the most common genes and DNA. Here the sample has approximately 350,000 distinct CDR3 sequences; roughly 13% occur a single time. The ten largest account for roughly 23% of the sample. Sequencing input: PBMCs or a T cell subset sorted from them (not recorded which). These receptors were taken from a man between 18 and 29 years old who had mild COVID-19 (a few samples of this study predate the infection). The sample titles of this study are shuffled in the database, so cell type and time point are left out; the donor was told from shared clones.

The chain employs TRBV11-2 and TRBJ2-3; D might be TRBD1 or TRBD2, each matching 7 bases. The length of the CDR3 is 15 residues. V lost 3 bases, J lost 8 bases, and 18 bases lay in between. Germline V gives CDR1 SGHAT, CDR2 FQNNGV. The CDR3 sequence: CASSLGGRGGSTQYF. DNA for the CDR3: TGTGCCAGCAGCTTGGGGGGCAGGGGGGGAAGTACGCAGTATTTT.

The chain recombines TRBV7-6 with TRBJ2-7, with TRBD1 matching over 11 bases. Unmatched junction bases numbered 10, after V lost 5 bases and J lost 4 bases. The CDR3 spans 16 residues. Germline-derived CDR1 and CDR2 are SGHVS and FNYEAQ. CDR3 nucleotides: TGTGCCAGCAGCCCCATCGGGACAGGGGGTTGGTACGAGCAGTACTTC. This gives the protein CASSPIGTGGWYEQYF.

V and J are TRBV6-2 or TRBV6-3 and TRBJ2-2; perhaps TRBD2 as D (7 bases). The V gene's germline CDR1 is MNHEY and CDR2 SVGEGT. V was clipped by 6 bases and J by 4 bases, with 18 bases between them. The CDR3 has 16 residues. Here the CDR3 reads CASSRGGAMSTGELFF. CDR3 sequence (DNA): TGTGCCAGCAGCAGAGGGGGGGCTATGAGCACCGGGGAGCTGTTTTTT.

The V call is TRBV4-3, the J call TRBJ2-1, with 8 bases that match TRBD2. V dropped 5 bases and J dropped 0; count of bases not matched to a gene: 15. Per germline, CDR1 LGHNA and CDR2 YSLEER. The CDR3 loop spans 19 amino acids. The CDR3 bases are TGCGCCAGCAGCAAAGGGCGGGGGGCTCACTTGAGCTCCTACAATGAGCAGTTCTTC. This codes for CASSKGRGAHLSSYNEQFF.

The table lists this clonotype with a few counts. The chain joins TRBV7-3 to TRBJ2-2; 7 nucleotides agree with TRBD1. CDR1 SGHTA and CDR2 FQGTGA come from the germline V gene. This CDR3 is 14 amino acids long. The ends lost 5 bases at V and 4 bases at J; junction bases unmatched: 4. The chain's CDR3 is CASSRGQVTGELFF. The CDR3 DNA reads TGTGCCAGCAGCCGCGGACAGGTCACCGGGGAGCTGTTTTTT.

V gene TRBV11-2 combines with J gene TRBJ2-3; TRBD1 or TRBD2 may be the D gene (5 bases each). Trimming took 4 bases from V and 4 from J, leaving 15 bases between them. Germline values: CDR1 SGHAT, CDR2 FQNNGV. This CDR3 spans 15 amino acids. The DNA for the CDR3 is TGTGCCAGCAGCTGGGGACCGGAGGCCGCAGATACGCAGTATTTT. Protein product: CASSWGPEAADTQYF.

This clonotype was observed a handful of times. This chain links TRBV11-2 with TRBJ1-2; D is perhaps TRBD1 (5 bases). Germline V CDR1 and CDR2: SGHAT, FQNNGV. Trimming pared 5 bases from V and 4 bases from J, leaving 14 bases between. This CDR3 region has 14 residues. DNA for the CDR3: TGTGCCAGCAGCCACGCAGCAGGGACCTATGGCTACACCTTC. Translation gives CASSHAAGTYGYTF.

The chain recombines TRBV20-1 with TRBJ2-7; 9 positions agree with TRBD2. Germline V CDR1 and CDR2: DFQATT, SNEGSKA (reference sequence). There are 17 residues in the CDR3. Unmatched junction bases numbered 10, after V lost 1 base and J lost 0 bases. CDR3 region: CSARALAGSLNSYEQYF. Written as DNA, the CDR3 is TGCAGTGCTAGAGCCCTAGCGGGAAGTCTTAACTCCTACGAGCAGTACTTC.

Ten or more counts support this clonotype. J is TRBJ2-1 and V is TRBV7-2; TRBD2 aligns across 10 bases. The CDR3 loop spans 15 amino acids. CDR1 and CDR2 (germline): SGHTA, FQGNSA. The V and J ends lost 1 base and 10 bases, in that order; junction bases with no gene match: 7. CDR3: CASSLGGLAGEEQFF. CDR3 bases: TGTGCCAGCAGCTTAGGAGGTCTAGCGGGGGAAGAGCAGTTCTTC.

This clonotype was detected ten times or more. The chain employs TRBV27 and TRBJ1-1; maybe TRBD1 (5 bases). Per the germline V gene, CDR1 is MNHEY and CDR2 is SMNVEV (reference sequence). This CDR3 has 13 amino acids. V was pared by 5 bases and J by 10 bases, with 17 bases between. CDR3 coding DNA: TGTGCCAGCAGTCCGACCTTGGGGGGGGGAGCTTTCTTT. It encodes CASSPTLGGGAFF.

This clonotype was counted between two and nine times. This sequence joins TRBV18 and TRBJ1-6; 11 bases line up with TRBD1. Germline lookup yields CDR1 KGHSH and CDR2 LQKENI. There are 16 residues in the CDR3. V gave up 5 bases and J gave up 10 bases; unmatched junction bases: 10. In DNA form, the CDR3 reads TGTGCCAGCTCATTCCAGGACAGGGGGCTTTTATCACCCCTCCACTTT. The encoded protein is CASSFQDRGLLSPLHF.

This clonotype was picked up a small number of times. The chain combines TRBV5-1 with TRBJ1-2, with unresolved D. The CDR3 runs 15 residues. Looked up from germline, CDR1 is SGHRS and CDR2 is YFSETQ. Trimming removed 0 bases from V and 9 bases from J, with 18 bases in between. The CDR3 is CASSLDPGPSMSYTF. CDR3 in DNA: TGCGCCAGCAGCTTGGACCCGGGCCCGTCGATGAGCTACACCTTC.

The rearrangement joins TRBV12-3 or TRBV12-4 to TRBJ1-5; TRBD1 is a possible D gene (6 bases). Trimming took 6 bases from V and 4 from J, leaving 16 bases between them. The CDR3 has 15 amino acids. The CDR3 protein is CASSFQGNGNQPQHF. The CDR3, as DNA: TGTGCCAGCAGCTTCCAGGGGAATGGAAATCAGCCCCAGCATTTT.

In this sample, this clonotype turned up a few times. The chain combines TRBV6-4 with TRBJ1-1; D possibly corresponds to TRBD1 (6 bases). Between the trimmed V and J ends, which lost 6 bases and 5 bases, there was a span of 16 bases. Germline V gene data show CDR1 as MRHNA and CDR2 as SNTAGT. The CDR3 sequence is 14 residues long. In nucleotides, the CDR3 is TGTGCCAGCAGCGAGGACAGTGGGCGGACTGAAGCTTTCTTT. It codes for CASSEDSGRTEAFF.

This clonotype has only a few counts. CDR3 nucleotides: TGCGCCAGCAGCCAAGTGGGACGGAAACCCTACAATGAGCAGTTCTTC. It is translated as CASSQVGRKPYNEQFF. The chain is built from TRBV4-1 and TRBJ2-1, with D tentatively TRBD1 or TRBD2 (5 bases each). V gave up 1 base and J gave up 2 bases, with 12 bases separating them. This CDR3 has 16 amino acids. CDR1 MGHRA and CDR2 YSYEKL come from the germline V gene.

The chain carries TRBV4-1 and TRBJ1-6; a possible D gene is TRBD1 (5 bases). The V end was cut by 5 bases, the J end by 10 bases, with 15 bases between. The CDR3 runs to 14 residues. Germline V gene data show CDR1 as MGHRA and CDR2 as YSYEKL. The CDR3 sequence is CASSGLIQGSPLHF. The DNA for the CDR3 is TGCGCCAGCAGCGGCCTTATTCAGGGATCACCCCTCCACTTT.

In this sample, this clonotype turned up a few times. The chain uses TRBV11-3 and TRBJ2-1, with a tentative D call TRBD1 (5 bases). This CDR3 comprises 13 residues. Per germline, CDR1 SGHNT and CDR2 YENEEA. V lost 5 bases, J lost 6 bases, and 11 bases lay in between. CDR3 sequence: CASSPYRSNEQFF. CDR3 coding DNA: TGTGCCAGCAGCCCTTACAGGAGCAATGAGCAGTTCTTC. Full variable domain (remainder filled in from reference TRBV11-3 and TRBJ2-1): EAGVVQSPRYKIIEKKQPVAFWCNPISGHNTLYWYLQNLGQGPELLIRYENEEAVDDSQLPKDRFSAERLKGVDSTLKIQPAELGDSAVYLCASSPYRSNEQFFGPGTRLTVL.

The table lists this clonotype with a few counts. V usage is TRBV6-1 and J usage is TRBJ2-1; tentatively, D is TRBD1 (6 bases). Germline V gene lookup returns CDR1 MNHNS and CDR2 SASEGT. Trimming took 3 bases from V and 2 from J, leaving 11 bases between them. This CDR3 comprises 15 residues. DNA of the CDR3: TGTGCCAGCAGTGATACAGGGAGCACCTACAATGAGCAGTTCTTC. This codes for CASSDTGSTYNEQFF.

This clonotype was detected a few times. The chain is built from TRBV10-3 and TRBJ2-2; D may correspond to TRBD1 or TRBD2 (5 bases each). This CDR3 has 16 residues. Germline V lookup: CDR1 ENHRY, CDR2 SYGVKD. Trimming removed 3 bases from V and 0 bases from J, with 11 bases in between. CDR3 coding DNA: TGTGCCATCAGTGACCGGGACGTAACGAACACCGGGGAGCTGTTTTTT. This sequence encodes CAISDRDVTNTGELFF.

This clonotype was seen more than once but under ten times. This chain connects TRBV24-1 to TRBJ2-3; D may correspond to TRBD1 or TRBD2 (5 bases each). V gave up 9 bases and J gave up 3 bases, with 12 bases separating them. Germline CDR1 KGHDR, CDR2 SFDVKD. CDR3 length: 13 amino acids. CDR3 bases: TGTGCCACCTCCACCGGGGCTACAGATACGCAGTATTTT. Amino acid sequence: CATSTGATDTQYF.

The J gene is TRBJ1-6, the V gene TRBV27; D gene unclear. The CDR3 sequence is 14 residues long. The V and J ends lost 1 base and 9 bases respectively, with 10 bases between them. CDR1 is MNHEY and CDR2 is SMNVEV in the germline V gene (reference sequence). CDR3 nucleotides: TGTGCCAGCAGTTTATTTGGGGAACTTTCACCCCTCCACTTT. Protein product: CASSLFGELSPLHF.

This clonotype was counted a single time. V and J are TRBV5-1 and TRBJ2-2, with D hard to call. The ends were cut back, 2 bases at V and 1 base at J, with 12 bases in the middle. Looked up from germline, CDR1 is SGHRS and CDR2 is YFSETQ. This CDR3 is built from 16 residues. CDR3 bases: TGCGCCAGCAGCTTTCTCGATACCCTGAACACCGGGGAGCTGTTTTTT. Its translation: CASSFLDTLNTGELFF.

The sample holds a few counts of this clonotype. This chain links TRBV5-1 with TRBJ2-5; D is perhaps TRBD1 (6 bases). Trimming left V 6 bases short and J 4 bases short, with 19 bases between. CDR3 length: 15 amino acids. CDR1 is SGHRS and CDR2 is YFSETQ in the germline V gene. In DNA form, the CDR3 reads TGCGCCAGCACCCCGGGGACACCAAAGGGAGAGACCCAGTACTTC. Its translation is CASTPGTPKGETQYF.

This chain connects TRBV7-8 to TRBJ1-2; 10 bases are a match to TRBD1. The CDR3 spans 17 residues. Trimming cost V 7 bases and J 4 bases; bases outside gene matches: 15. Germline V gene lookup returns CDR1 SGHVS and CDR2 FQNEAQ. The CDR3: CASTLGRGQGILYGYTF. CDR3 bases: TGTGCCAGCACCCTGGGCAGGGGACAGGGGATTCTCTATGGCTACACCTTC.